The T cell receptor beta chain under discussion was sequenced for a study of response to subunit inactivated influenza vaccine (dated by TCRdb to 2016 to 2018). For context, the study as a whole: Deep quantitative profiling of the T cell receptor repertoire was used in the study to follow responses to a trivalent subunit inactivated influenza vaccine. General findings and caveats noted by the study authors: According to the authors, only a limited number of new T cells may be recruited by each seasonal influenza vaccination.

The germline V gene (reference sequence) supplies CDR1 SGHKS and CDR2 YYEKEE. The CDR3 numbers 15 residues from cysteine through phenylalanine. Only the CDR3 DNA is retained, 45 bases long and in frame from the first base. V is cut by 4 bases and J by 5 bases, and the space between the germline ends is 15 bases. A note on this clonotype: It has no known antigen specificity. Per-nucleotide qualities are absent, and no much larger clonotype sits a single base away.

Library preparation was by RT-PCR. Sequencing instrument: Illumina HiSeq 2500. The raw public data were reprocessed by TCRdb itself: fastp quality trimming at Q25, MiXCR clonotype calling, in-frame beta chains only. Each CDR3 protein gets just one entry, which takes the most common genes and DNA from the rows behind it. Recorded for this sample are a few hundred thousand distinct CDR3 sequences; 21% of them occurred a single time. The ten biggest clones cover about 10% of the sample. The sample was PBMCs from blood, taken approximately 20 months after vaccination. Here the chain combines TRBV5-5 and TRBJ1-4; the D gene is perhaps TRBD1, on 5 matching bases. This receptor was identified in a man between 50 and 75 years old who received an inactivated influenza vaccine. Donor details come from another sample of the same person, matched by shared clones. The CDR3 corresponds to CASSPGTARNEKLFF. Here is the DNA: TGTGCCAGCAGCCCCGGGACCGCTAGAAATGAAAAACTGTTTTTT.